The 11 T cell receptor beta chains in this list originate from one sample, sequenced in a study of T cells in Graves' hyperthyroidism and ophthalmopathy. The source material, RNA transcripts, was used to amplify TCR beta CDR3 regions. The TCR CDR3 first-round RT-PCR relied on the HTBI primer set. TCRdb re-analysed the multiplex PCR reads in MiXCR, keeping a single row per CDR3 protein. The sample shows around 720,000 distinct CDR3 sequences, just over 35% of them seen only once. The sequenced sample consisted of blood. The receptor source for this set is a woman between 40 and 50 years old with Graves' hyperthyroidism.

The gene calls are TRBV24-1 and TRBJ2-3; 8 positions agree with TRBD1. V lost 4 bases and J lost 0; bases outside the gene matches: 8. The germline CDR1 and CDR2 sequences are KGHDR and SFDVKD. The CDR3 length is 17 residues. In nucleotides, the CDR3 is TGTGCCACCAGTGACAATGGACAGGGACTCAGCACAGATACGCAGTATTTT. Its protein is CATSDNGQGLSTDTQYF.

The chain couples TRBV2 to TRBJ2-2; D gene unclear. CDR3 length: 14 amino acids. V was trimmed by 2 bases and J by 3 bases, leaving 7 bases between them. The germline V gene has CDR1 SNHLY and CDR2 FYNNEI. CDR3 protein: CASSELGYTGELFF. The CDR3, as DNA: TGTGCCAGCAGTGAATTGGGGTACACCGGGGAGCTGTTTTTT. Using reference TRBV2 and TRBJ2-2 for the parts outside the CDR3, the full variable domain is EPEVTQTPSHQVTQMGQEVILRCVPISNHLYFYWYRQILGQKVEFLVSFYNNEISEKSEIFDDQFSVERPDGSNFTLKIRSTKLEDSAMYFCASSELGYTGELFFGEGSRLTVL.

J is TRBJ1-1 and V is TRBV20-1; TRBD1 aligns across 7 bases. The ends lost 6 bases at V and 8 bases at J; junction bases unmatched: 12. The CDR3 runs 13 residues. Germline V gene lookup returns CDR1 DFQATT and CDR2 SNEGSKA (reference sequence). The CDR3 loop is CSAEQGRLSEAFF. The CDR3 DNA sequence: TGCAGTGCGGAACAGGGGCGACTCTCCGAAGCTTTCTTT.

A word on this clonotype: A single base separates this from a much larger clone, so it may be a read error. V gene TRBV20-1 combines with J gene TRBJ2-6, with TRBD1 matching over 9 bases. The CDR3 is 18 residues long. CDR1 is DFQATT and CDR2 is SNEGSKA in the germline V gene (reference sequence). CDR3 coding DNA: TGCAGTGCTAGCCTGGGACAGGGCAAGGGCTCTGGGGCCCACGTCCTGACTTTC. It encodes CSASLGQGKGSGAHVLTF.

The J gene is TRBJ1-1, the V gene TRBV20-1; D gene ambiguous. Germline CDR1 DFQATT, CDR2 SNEGSKA (reference sequence). This CDR3 has 15 residues. Trimming cost V 5 bases and J 1 base, with 17 bases left between them. CDR3 DNA sequence: TGCAGTGCTCAAACAGAAGATCTTCCGAACACTGAAGCTTTCTTT. Encoded protein: CSAQTEDLPNTEAFF.

This clonotype has at least ten counts. This chain connects TRBV19 to TRBJ2-5; D is uncertain. V gave up 5 bases and J gave up 2 bases, with 12 bases separating them. Germline CDR1 and CDR2: LNHDA and SQIVND (reference sequence). This CDR3 region has 14 residues. Written as DNA, the CDR3 is TGTGCCAGTAGTGACTCTTATGGACAAGAGACCCAGTACTTC. This gives the protein CASSDSYGQETQYF.

As regards this clonotype: Germline and junction disagree at one end, which may indicate a read error. The J gene is TRBJ1-5, the V gene TRBV15; D gene ambiguous. Germline V gene sequence: CDR1 LNHNV, CDR2 YYDKDF (reference sequence). The CDR3 sequence is 9 residues long. The CDR3 DNA reads TGTGCCACCAGCAGGGAAACTCAATGG. Amino acid sequence: CATSRETQW.

This chain links TRBV25-1 with TRBJ1-5; D perhaps matches TRBD1 (5 bases). V gave up 5 bases and J gave up 4 bases, with 24 bases separating them. This CDR3 has 18 residues. CDR1 and CDR2 from the germline V gene are MGHDK and SYGVNS. The CDR3 coding sequence is TGTGCCAGCAGTTACACCCCTGGGGGAGTCGGGATTAATCAGCCCCAGCATTTT. It is translated as CASSYTPGGVGINQPQHF.

The rearrangement links TRBV6-6 to TRBJ1-5; D unclear. The CDR3 is made up of 14 amino acids. Per germline, CDR1 MNHNY and CDR2 SVGAGI (reference sequence). V was cut by 0 bases and J by 7 bases, with 10 bases left in between. CDR3 sequence: CASSYSTSGQPQHF. The DNA of the CDR3 is TGTGCCAGCAGTTACTCGACATCCGGGCAGCCCCAGCATTTT.

Concerning this clonotype itself: The CDR3 does not close with the conserved phenylalanine or tryptophan, likely indicating a read error. No DNA is shown, since the ends of the CDR3 on it are uncertain; the CDR3 is the one TCRdb lists. The chain couples TRBV29-1 to TRBJ1-1. The CDR3 is 8 amino acids long, termini counted. CDR1 and CDR2 (germline): SQVTM, ANQGSEA. The CDR3 sequence is CSVEWGAG.

V is TRBV19 and J is TRBJ2-7; no clear D gene. From germline, CDR1 is LNHDA and CDR2 SQIVND (reference sequence). The CDR3 runs to 12 residues. V lost 6 bases to trimming and J lost 6 bases, with 12 bases between them. Written as DNA, the CDR3 is TGTGCCAGTAGCATTATGGGTGGCGAGCAGTACTTC. It specifies CASSIMGGEQYF.